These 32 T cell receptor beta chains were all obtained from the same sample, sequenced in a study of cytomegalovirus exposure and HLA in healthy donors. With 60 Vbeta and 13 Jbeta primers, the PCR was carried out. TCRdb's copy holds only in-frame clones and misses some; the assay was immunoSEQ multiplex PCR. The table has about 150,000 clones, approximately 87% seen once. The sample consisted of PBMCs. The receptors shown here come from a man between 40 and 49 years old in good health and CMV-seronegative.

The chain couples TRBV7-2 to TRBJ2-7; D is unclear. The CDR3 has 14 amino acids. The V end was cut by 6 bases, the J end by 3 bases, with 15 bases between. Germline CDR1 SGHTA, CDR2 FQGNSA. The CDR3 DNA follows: TGTGCCAGCAGACAACTGCCGACTGGCTACGAGCAGTACTTC. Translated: CASRQLPTGYEQYF.

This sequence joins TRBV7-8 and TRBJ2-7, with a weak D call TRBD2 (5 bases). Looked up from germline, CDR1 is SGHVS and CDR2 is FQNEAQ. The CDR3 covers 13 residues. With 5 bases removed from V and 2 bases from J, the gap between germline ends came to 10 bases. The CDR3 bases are TGTGCCAGCAGCCTCTCCGGGACCTACGAGCAGTACTTC. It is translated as CASSLSGTYEQYF.

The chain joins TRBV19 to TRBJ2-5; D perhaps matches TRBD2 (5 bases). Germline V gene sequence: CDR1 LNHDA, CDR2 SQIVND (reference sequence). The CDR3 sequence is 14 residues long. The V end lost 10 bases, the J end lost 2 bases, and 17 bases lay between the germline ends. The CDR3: CATSRGASQETQYF. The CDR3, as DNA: TGTGCCACCTCCCGGGGAGCCTCTCAAGAGACCCAGTACTTC.

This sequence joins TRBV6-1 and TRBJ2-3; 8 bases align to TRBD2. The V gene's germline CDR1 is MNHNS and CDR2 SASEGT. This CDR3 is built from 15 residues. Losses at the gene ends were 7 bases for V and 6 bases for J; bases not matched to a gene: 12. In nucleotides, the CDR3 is TGTGCCAGCATCCCGGGACTAGGAGTCAGGGATACGCAGTATTTT. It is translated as CASIPGLGVRDTQYF.

The CDR3 bases are TGTGCCAGCCAACCGGGACAGGGGACCCACGAGCAGTACTTC. Residues: CASQPGQGTHEQYF. This chain joins TRBV27 and TRBJ2-7; 10 nucleotides agree with TRBD1. After removal of 8 bases from V and 5 bases from J, the junction contained 9 bases not matched to a gene. This CDR3 region has 14 residues. Germline-derived CDR1 and CDR2 are MNHEY and SMNVEV (reference sequence).

CDR3 nucleotides: TGCGCCAGCAGCCCGGAACAGCCTAACACCGGGGAGCTGTTTTTT. It is translated as CASSPEQPNTGELFF. The V call is TRBV4-3, the J call TRBJ2-2; D is ambiguous. This CDR3 comprises 15 residues. Germline CDR1 is LGHNA and CDR2 is YSLEER. The germline V and J ends were trimmed by 4 bases and 2 bases, with 11 bases remaining between them.

CDR3: CASSLNARNQPQHF. The CDR3 bases are TGCGCCAGCAGCTTGAATGCCAGGAATCAGCCCCAGCATTTT. The chain combines TRBV5-1 with TRBJ1-5; no clear D. V lost 1 base to trimming and J lost 4 bases, with 9 bases between them. Looked up from germline, CDR1 is SGHRS and CDR2 is YFSETQ. The CDR3 spans 14 residues.

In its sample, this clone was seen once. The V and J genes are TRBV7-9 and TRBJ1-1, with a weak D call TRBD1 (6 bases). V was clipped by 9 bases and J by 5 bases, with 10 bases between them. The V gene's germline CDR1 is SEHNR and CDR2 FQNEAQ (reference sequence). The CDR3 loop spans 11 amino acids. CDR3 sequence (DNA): TGTGCCAGTGCACAGGGAACTGAAGCTTTCTTT. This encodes CASAQGTEAFF.

CDR3: CASKEGARTEAFF. In nucleotides, the CDR3 is TGCGCCAGCAAAGAGGGGGCGCGAACTGAAGCTTTCTTT. This chain joins TRBV4-3 and TRBJ1-1, with 7 positions matching TRBD1. Germline assignment: CDR1 LGHNA and CDR2 YSLEER. V shed 7 bases and J 5 bases; nucleotides not matched to a gene: 7. The length of the CDR3 is 13 residues.

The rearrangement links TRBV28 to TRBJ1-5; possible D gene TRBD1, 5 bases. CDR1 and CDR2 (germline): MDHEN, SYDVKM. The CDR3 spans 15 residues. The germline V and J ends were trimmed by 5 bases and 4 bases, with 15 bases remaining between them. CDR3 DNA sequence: TGTGCCAGCAGTACCCCCGGTAGGGGAAATCAGCCCCAGCATTTT. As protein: CASSTPGRGNQPQHF.

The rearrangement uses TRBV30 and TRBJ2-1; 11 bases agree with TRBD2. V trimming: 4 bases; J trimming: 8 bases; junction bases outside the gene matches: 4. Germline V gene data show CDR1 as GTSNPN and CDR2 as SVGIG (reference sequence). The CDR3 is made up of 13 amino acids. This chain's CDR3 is CAWKLAGVDEQFF. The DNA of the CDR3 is TGTGCCTGGAAACTAGCGGGAGTCGATGAGCAGTTCTTC.

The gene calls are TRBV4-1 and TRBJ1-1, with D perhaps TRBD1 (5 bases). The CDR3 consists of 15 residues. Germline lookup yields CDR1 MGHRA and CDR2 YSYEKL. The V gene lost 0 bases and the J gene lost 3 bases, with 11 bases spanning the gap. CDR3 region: CASSQESGRDTEAFF. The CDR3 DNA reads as TGCGCCAGCAGCCAAGAGTCAGGGAGGGACACTGAAGCTTTCTTT.

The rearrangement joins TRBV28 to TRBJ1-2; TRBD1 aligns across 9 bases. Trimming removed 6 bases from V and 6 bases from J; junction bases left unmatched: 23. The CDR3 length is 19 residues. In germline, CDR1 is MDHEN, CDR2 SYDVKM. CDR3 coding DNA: TGTGCCAGCAGCCGCTTCAGGGGGGCTGGGGGACAGGGAGGTCATGGCTACACCTTC. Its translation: CASSRFRGAGGQGGHGYTF.

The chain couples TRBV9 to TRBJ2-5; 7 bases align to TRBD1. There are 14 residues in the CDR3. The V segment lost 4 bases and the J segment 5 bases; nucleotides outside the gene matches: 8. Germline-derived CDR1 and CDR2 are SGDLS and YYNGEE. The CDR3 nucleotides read TGTGCCAGCAGCCCCCAGGGGGTAGAGGAGACCCAGTACTTC. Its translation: CASSPQGVEETQYF.

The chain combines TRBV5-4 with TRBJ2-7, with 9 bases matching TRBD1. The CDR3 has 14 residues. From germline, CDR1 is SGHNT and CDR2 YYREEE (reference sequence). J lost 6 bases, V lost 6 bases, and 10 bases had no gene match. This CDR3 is CASTPVQGASEQYF. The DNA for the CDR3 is TGTGCCAGCACCCCGGTACAGGGGGCGTCCGAGCAGTACTTC.

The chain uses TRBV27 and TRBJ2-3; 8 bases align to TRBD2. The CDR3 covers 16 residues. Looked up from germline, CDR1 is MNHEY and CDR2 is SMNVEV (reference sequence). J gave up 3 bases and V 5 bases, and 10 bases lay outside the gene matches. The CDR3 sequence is CASSPRSGRGTDTQYF. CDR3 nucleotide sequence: TGTGCCAGCAGTCCCCGCAGCGGGAGAGGGACAGATACGCAGTATTTT.

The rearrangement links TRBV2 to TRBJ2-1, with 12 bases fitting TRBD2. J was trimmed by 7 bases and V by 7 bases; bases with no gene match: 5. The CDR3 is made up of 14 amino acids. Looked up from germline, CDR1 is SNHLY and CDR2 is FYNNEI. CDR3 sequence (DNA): TGTGCCAGCACTAGCGGGAGGGCCGGAAATGAGCAGTTCTTC. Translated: CASTSGRAGNEQFF.

CDR3: CASISVTEAFF. The CDR3 DNA reads as TGTGCCAGCATTTCGGTAACTGAAGCTTTCTTT. This chain uses TRBV2 with TRBJ1-1; D is unresolved. V lost 7 bases to trimming and J lost 5 bases, with 8 bases between them. CDR1 and CDR2 (germline): SNHLY, FYNNEI. CDR3 length: 11 residues.

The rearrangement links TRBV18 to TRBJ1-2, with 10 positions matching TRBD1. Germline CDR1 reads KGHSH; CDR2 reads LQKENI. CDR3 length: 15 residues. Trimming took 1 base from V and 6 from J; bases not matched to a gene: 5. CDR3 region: CASSPLVTGGDGYTF. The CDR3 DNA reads TGTGCCAGCTCACCACTGGTGACAGGGGGCGATGGCTACACCTTC. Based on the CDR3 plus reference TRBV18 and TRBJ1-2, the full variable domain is NAGVMQNPRHLVRRRGQEARLRCSPMKGHSHVYWYRQLPEEGLKFMVYLQKENIIDESGMPKERFSAEFPKEGPSILRIQQVVRGDSAAYFCASSPLVTGGDGYTFGSGTRLTVV.

The CDR3: CASIYPGGTDTQYF. In DNA form, the CDR3 reads TGTGCCAGCATTTACCCGGGAGGCACAGATACGCAGTATTTT. The chain recombines TRBV6-1 with TRBJ2-3, with D perhaps matching TRBD2 (6 bases). The CDR3 is made up of 14 amino acids. Trimming took 7 bases from V and 1 from J, leaving 12 bases between them. Germline assignment: CDR1 MNHNS and CDR2 SASEGT.

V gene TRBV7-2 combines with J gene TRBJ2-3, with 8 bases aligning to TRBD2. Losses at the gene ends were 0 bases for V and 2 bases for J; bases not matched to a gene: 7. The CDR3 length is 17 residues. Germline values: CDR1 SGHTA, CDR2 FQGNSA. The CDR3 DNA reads TGTGCCAGCAGCTTAGCGCAGGGGCGGGGGGACACAGATACGCAGTATTTT. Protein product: CASSLAQGRGDTDTQYF. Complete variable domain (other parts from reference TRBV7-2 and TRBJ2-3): GAGVSQSPSNKVTEKGKDVELRCDPISGHTALYWYRQSLGQGLEFLIYFQGNSAPDKSGLPSDRFSAERTGGSVSTLTIQRTQQEDSAVYLCASSLAQGRGDTDTQYFGPGTRLTVL.

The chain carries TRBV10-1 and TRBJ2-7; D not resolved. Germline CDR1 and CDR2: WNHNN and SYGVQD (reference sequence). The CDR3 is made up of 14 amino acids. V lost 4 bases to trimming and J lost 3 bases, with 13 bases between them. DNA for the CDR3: TGCGCCAGCAGTGTATCCGCGTTAGTCTACGAGCAGTACTTC. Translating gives CASSVSALVYEQYF.

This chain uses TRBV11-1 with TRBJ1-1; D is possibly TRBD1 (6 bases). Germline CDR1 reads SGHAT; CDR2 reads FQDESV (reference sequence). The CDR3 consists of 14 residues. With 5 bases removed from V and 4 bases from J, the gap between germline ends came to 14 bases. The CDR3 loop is CASSRGQRSTEAFF. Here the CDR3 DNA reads TGTGCCAGCAGCCGTGGACAGAGGTCCACTGAAGCTTTCTTT.

Here the CDR3 reads CACGLAGTGELFF. In DNA form, the CDR3 reads TGTGCCTGCGGACTAGCGGGTACCGGGGAGCTGTTTTTT. The rearrangement links TRBV19 to TRBJ2-2; 11 bases match TRBD2. From germline, CDR1 is LNHDA and CDR2 SQIVND (reference sequence). The CDR3 extends over 13 amino acids. Losses at the gene ends were 11 bases for V and 5 bases for J; bases not matched to a gene: 4.

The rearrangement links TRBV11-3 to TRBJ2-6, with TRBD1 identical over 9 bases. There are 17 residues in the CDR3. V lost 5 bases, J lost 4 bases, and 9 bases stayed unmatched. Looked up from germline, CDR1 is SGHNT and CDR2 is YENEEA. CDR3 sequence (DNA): TGTGCCAGCAGCCCCACGGGACAGGGTTACGGGGCCAACGTCCTGACTTTC. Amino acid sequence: CASSPTGQGYGANVLTF.

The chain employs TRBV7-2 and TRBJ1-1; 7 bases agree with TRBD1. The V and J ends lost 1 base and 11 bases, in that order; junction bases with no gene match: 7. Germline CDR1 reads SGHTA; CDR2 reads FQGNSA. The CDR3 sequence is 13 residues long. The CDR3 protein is CASSLVRGDWAFF. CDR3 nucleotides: TGTGCCAGCAGCTTAGTCAGGGGGGATTGGGCTTTCTTT.

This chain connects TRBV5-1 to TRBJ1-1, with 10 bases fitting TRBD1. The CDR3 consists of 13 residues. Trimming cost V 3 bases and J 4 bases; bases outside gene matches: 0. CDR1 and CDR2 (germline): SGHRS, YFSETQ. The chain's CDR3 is CASSWDRGTEAFF. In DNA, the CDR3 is TGCGCCAGCAGCTGGGACAGGGGCACTGAAGCTTTCTTT.

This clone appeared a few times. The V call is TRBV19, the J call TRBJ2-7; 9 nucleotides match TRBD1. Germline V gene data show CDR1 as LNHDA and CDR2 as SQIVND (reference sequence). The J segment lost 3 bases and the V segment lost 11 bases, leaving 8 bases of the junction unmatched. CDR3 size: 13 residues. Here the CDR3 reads CAHTRDRVYEQYF. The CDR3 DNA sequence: TGTGCCCATACCCGGGACAGGGTCTACGAGCAGTACTTC.

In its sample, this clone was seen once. The CDR3 spells CASSLGTSNQPQHF. Written as DNA, the CDR3 is TGCGCCAGCAGCCTCGGGACATCCAATCAGCCCCAGCATTTT. This chain uses TRBV4-1 with TRBJ1-5, with D possibly TRBD1 on 6 matching bases. Germline values: CDR1 MGHRA, CDR2 YSYEKL. The CDR3 loop spans 14 amino acids. Trimming left V 4 bases short and J 3 bases short, with 10 bases between.

DNA for the CDR3: TGTGCCAGCAGCTTAGCCCATAGCAATCAGCCCCAGCATTTT. Residues: CASSLAHSNQPQHF. The V call is TRBV7-2, the J call TRBJ1-5; no reliable D call. This CDR3 region has 14 residues. V gave up 0 bases and J gave up 0 bases, with 3 bases separating them. From germline, CDR1 is SGHTA and CDR2 FQGNSA.

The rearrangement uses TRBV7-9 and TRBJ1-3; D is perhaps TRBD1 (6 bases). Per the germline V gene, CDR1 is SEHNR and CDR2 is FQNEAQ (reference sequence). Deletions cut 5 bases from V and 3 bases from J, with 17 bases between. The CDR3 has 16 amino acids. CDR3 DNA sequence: TGTGCCAGCAGCGCCCTACCAGGGGATGTTGGAAACACCATATATTTT. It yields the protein CASSALPGDVGNTIYF. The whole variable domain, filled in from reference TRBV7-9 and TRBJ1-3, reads DTGVSQNPRHKITKRGQNVTFRCDPISEHNRLYWYRQTLGQGPEFLTYFQNEAQLEKSRLLSDRFSAERPKGSFSTLEIQRTEQGDSAMYLCASSALPGDVGNTIYFGEGSWLTVV.

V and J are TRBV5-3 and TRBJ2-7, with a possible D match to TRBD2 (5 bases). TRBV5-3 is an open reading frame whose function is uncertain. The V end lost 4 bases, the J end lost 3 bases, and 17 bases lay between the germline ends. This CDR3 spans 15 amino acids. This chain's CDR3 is CARSATVDSNYEQYF. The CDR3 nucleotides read TGTGCCAGAAGCGCTACGGTGGACTCCAACTACGAGCAGTACTTC.